This T cell receptor beta chain is drawn from a study of vaccination and CD4 T cells after COVID-19. The J segment lost 2 bases and the V segment lost 4 bases, leaving 7 bases of the junction unmatched. The length of the CDR3 is 16 residues. Germline-derived CDR1 and CDR2 are MDHEN and SYDVKM. Sequencing of cultured CD4+ T cell DNA used the Oncomine TCR Beta short-read assay. Scientists extracted genomic DNA from CD4+ T cells grown in culture. TCRdb reanalysed the PCR reads using MiXCR and keeps one entry per CDR3 protein. Here the sample spans about 20,000 distinct CDR3 sequences, approximately 50% being singletons. Treatment specified: roughly 11-day PBMC culture with coronavirus spike peptide pools or control peptides (ViraFEST assay). ViraFEST relied on peptide pools to expand antigen-specific T cells; the TCRs were sequenced afterward. PBMCs were cultured at two million per well with approximately 9.8 IU/ml IL-2 and 10 ug/ml peptide pools.

Note on this clonotype: Its antigen is as yet unknown.

This sequence joins TRBV28 and TRBJ2-7, with 11 bases lining up with TRBD2. Sequencing used CD4+ T cells from blood, cultured in vitro. This clonotype was obtained from a human donor who had recovered from COVID-19. CDR3 loop: CASSSPGTSGTYEQYF. The CDR3 DNA is TGTGCCAGCAGTTCTCCGGGGACTAGCGGAACCTACGAGCAGTACTTC.